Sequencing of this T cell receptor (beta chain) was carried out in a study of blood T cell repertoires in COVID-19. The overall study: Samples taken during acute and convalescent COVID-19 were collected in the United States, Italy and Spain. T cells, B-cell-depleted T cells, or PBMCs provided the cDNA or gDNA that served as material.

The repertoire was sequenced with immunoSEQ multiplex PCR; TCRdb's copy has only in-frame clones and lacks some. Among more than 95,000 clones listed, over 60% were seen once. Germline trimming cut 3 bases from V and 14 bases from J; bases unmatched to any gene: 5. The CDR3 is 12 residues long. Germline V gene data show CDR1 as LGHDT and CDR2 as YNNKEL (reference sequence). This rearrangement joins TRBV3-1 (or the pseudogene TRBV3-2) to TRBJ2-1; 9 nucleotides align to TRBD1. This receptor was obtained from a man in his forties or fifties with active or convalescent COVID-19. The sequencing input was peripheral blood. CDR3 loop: CASSHPRTGEFF. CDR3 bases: TGTGCCAGCAGCCATCCCCGGACAGGGGAGTTCTTC.